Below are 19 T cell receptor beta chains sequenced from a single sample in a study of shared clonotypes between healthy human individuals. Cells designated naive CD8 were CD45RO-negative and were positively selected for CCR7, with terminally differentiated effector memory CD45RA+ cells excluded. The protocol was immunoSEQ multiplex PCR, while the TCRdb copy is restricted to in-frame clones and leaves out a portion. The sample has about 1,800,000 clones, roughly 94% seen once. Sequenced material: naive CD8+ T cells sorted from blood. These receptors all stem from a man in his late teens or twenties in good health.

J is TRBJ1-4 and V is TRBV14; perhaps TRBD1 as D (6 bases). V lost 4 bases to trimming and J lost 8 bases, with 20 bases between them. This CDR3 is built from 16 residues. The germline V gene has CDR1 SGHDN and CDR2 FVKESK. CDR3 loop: CASSPDAGGRGEKLFF. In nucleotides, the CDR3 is TGTGCCAGCAGCCCGGACGCCGGGGGGCGCGGAGAAAAACTGTTTTTT.

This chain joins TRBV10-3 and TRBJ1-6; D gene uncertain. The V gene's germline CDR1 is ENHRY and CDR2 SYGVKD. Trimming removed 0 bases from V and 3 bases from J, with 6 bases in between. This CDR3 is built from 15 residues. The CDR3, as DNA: TGTGCCATCAGTGAGTCTAGGGACTATAATTCACCCCTCCACTTT. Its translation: CAISESRDYNSPLHF.

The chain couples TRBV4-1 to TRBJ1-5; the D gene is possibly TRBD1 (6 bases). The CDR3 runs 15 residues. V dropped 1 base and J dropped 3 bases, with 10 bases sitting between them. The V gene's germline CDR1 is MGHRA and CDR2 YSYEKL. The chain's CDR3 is CASSQVRGANQPQHF. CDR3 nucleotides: TGCGCCAGCAGCCAAGTGCGGGGGGCCAATCAGCCCCAGCATTTT.

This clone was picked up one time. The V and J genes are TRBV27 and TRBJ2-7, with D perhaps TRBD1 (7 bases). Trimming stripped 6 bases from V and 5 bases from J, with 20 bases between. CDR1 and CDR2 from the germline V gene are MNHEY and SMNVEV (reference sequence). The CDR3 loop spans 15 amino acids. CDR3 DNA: TGTGCCAGCAGCCCCTCGACAGGGAGGAGGGACGAGCAGTACTTC. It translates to CASSPSTGRRDEQYF.

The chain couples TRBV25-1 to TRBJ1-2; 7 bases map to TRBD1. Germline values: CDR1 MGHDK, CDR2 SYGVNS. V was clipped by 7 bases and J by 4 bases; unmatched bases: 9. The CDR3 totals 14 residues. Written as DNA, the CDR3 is TGTGCCAGCAAGATGACAGGGAGCGGCTATGGCTACACCTTC. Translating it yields CASKMTGSGYGYTF.

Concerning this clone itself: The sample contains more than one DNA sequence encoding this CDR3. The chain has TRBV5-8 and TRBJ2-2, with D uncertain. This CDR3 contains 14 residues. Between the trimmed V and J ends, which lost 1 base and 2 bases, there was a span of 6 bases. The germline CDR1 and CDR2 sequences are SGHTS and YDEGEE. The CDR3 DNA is TGTGCCAGCAGCTTGTCTCTAAACACCGGGGAGCTGTTTTTT. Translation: CASSLSLNTGELFF. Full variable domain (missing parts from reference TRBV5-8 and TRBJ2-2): EAGVTQSPTHLIKTRGQQATLRCSPISGHTSVYWYQQALGLGLQFLLWYDEGEERNRGNFPPRFSGRQFPNYSSELNVNALELEDSALYLCASSLSLNTGELFFGEGSRLTVL.

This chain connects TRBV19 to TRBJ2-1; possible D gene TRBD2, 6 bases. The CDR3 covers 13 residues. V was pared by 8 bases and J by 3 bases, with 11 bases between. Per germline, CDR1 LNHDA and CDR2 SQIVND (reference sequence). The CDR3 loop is CASASADYNEQFF. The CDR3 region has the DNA TGTGCCAGTGCTAGCGCCGACTACAATGAGCAGTTCTTC.

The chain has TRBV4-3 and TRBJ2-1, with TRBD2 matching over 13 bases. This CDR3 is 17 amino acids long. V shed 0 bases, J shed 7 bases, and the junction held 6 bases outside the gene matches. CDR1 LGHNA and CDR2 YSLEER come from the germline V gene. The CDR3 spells CASSQDLLAGGRNEQFF. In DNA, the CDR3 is TGCGCCAGCAGCCAAGATTTACTAGCGGGAGGGAGAAATGAGCAGTTCTTC.

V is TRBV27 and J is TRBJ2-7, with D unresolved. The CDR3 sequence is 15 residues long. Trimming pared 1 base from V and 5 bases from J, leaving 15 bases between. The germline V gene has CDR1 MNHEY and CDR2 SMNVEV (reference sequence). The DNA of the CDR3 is TGTGCCAGCAGTTTATTGGGGAACTCTCCCAACGAGCAGTACTTC. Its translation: CASSLLGNSPNEQYF.

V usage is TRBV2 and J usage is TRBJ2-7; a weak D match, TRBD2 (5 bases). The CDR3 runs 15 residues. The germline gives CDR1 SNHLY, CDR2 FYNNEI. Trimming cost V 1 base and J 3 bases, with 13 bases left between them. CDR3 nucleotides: TGTGCCAGCAGTGAAGGGACTTCCTGGATCTACGAGCAGTACTTC. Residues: CASSEGTSWIYEQYF.

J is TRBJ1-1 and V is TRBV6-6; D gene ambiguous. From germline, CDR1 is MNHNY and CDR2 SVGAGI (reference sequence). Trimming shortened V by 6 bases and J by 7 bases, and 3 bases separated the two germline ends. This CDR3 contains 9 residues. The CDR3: CASRGEAFF. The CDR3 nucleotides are TGTGCCAGCAGGGGTGAAGCTTTCTTT.

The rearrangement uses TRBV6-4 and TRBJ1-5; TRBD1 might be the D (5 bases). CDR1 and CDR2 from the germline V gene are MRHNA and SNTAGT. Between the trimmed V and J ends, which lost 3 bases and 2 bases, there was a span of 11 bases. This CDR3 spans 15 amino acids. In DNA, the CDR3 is TGTGCCAGCAGTGAGGACCCGGGGGGCAATCAGCCCCAGCATTTT. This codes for CASSEDPGGNQPQHF.

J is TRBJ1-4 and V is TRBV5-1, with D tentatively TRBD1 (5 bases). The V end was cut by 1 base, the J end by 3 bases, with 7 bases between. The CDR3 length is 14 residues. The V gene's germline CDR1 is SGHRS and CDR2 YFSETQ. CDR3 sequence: CASSLRGANEKLFF. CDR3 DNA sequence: TGCGCCAGCAGCTTGAGAGGGGCTAATGAAAAACTGTTTTTT. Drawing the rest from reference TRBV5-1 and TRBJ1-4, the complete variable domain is KAGVTQTPRYLIKTRGQQVTLSCSPISGHRSVSWYQQTPGQGLQFLFEYFSETQRNKGNFPGRFSGRQFSNSRSEMNVSTLELGDSALYLCASSLRGANEKLFFGSGTQLSVL.

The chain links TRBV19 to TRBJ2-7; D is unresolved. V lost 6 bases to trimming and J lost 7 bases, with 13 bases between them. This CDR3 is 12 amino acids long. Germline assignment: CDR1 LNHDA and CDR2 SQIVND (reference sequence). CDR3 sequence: CASRHGLGEQYF. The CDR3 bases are TGTGCCAGTAGGCACGGCCTGGGAGAGCAGTACTTC.

The CDR3 bases are TGTGCCAGCAGTGTGGATGCAACTAATGAAAAACTGTTTTTT. Residues: CASSVDATNEKLFF. The J gene is TRBJ1-4, the V gene TRBV2; D ambiguous. The V gene lost 4 bases and the J gene lost 0 bases, with 6 bases spanning the gap. CDR1 and CDR2 (germline): SNHLY, FYNNEI. The CDR3 is 14 amino acids.

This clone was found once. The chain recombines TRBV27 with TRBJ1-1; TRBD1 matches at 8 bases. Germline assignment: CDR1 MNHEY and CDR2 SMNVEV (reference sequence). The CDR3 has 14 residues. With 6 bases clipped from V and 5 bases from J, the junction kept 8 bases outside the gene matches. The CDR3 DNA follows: TGTGCCAGCAGGCCCGGGACAGGTTGGACTGAAGCTTTCTTT. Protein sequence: CASRPGTGWTEAFF.

CDR3 amino acids: CASSQETAGGTGELFF. CDR3 nucleotide sequence: TGTGCCAGCAGCCAAGAGACAGCGGGAGGCACCGGGGAGCTGTTTTTT. J is TRBJ2-2 and V is TRBV4-2; the match to TRBD2 covers 9 bases. V dropped 0 bases and J dropped 4; count of bases not matched to a gene: 3. Germline V gene data show CDR1 as LGHNA and CDR2 as YNFKEQ. There are 16 residues in the CDR3.

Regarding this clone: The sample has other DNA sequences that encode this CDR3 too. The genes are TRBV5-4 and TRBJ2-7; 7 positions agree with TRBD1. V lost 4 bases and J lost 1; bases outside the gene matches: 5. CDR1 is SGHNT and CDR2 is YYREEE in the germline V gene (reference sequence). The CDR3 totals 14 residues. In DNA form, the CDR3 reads TGTGCCAGCAGCAGACCGGGACAGTCCTACGAGCAGTACTTC. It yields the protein CASSRPGQSYEQYF.

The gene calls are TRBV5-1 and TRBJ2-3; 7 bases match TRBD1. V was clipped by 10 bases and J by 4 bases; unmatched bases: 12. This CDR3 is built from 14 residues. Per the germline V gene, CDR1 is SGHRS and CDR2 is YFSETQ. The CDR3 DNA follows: TGCGCCTCCAGGGAGACAGGGAGTCCAGATACGCAGTATTTT. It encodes CASRETGSPDTQYF.